This TCR beta chain emerged from a study of shared clonotypes between healthy human individuals. Study-level information: The plates for each donor numbered three CD4 naive, three CD4 memory, two CD8 naive and one CD8 memory.

Trimming stripped 0 bases from V and 7 bases from J, with 13 bases between. The CDR3 runs 15 residues. The germline gives CDR1 SEHNR, CDR2 FQNEAQ (reference sequence). Only in-frame clones appear in the TCRdb table, and some are missing; sequencing was by immunoSEQ multiplex PCR. The sample lists some 2.1 million clones, around 95% occurring once. Naive CD8 cells, CD45RO-negative and positively selected for CCR7, excluded terminally differentiated effector memory CD45RA+ cells. This clone was seen only once. Material: naive CD8+ T cells from PBMCs. This receptor was identified in a man younger than 35 in good health. Some clones in this sample may be carry-over from other donors' samples. The V call is TRBV7-9, the J call TRBJ2-1, with D maybe TRBD1 (5 bases). The CDR3 sequence: CASSLAQGSGNEQFF. DNA for the CDR3: TGTGCCAGCAGCTTAGCGCAGGGCAGTGGAAATGAGCAGTTCTTC.